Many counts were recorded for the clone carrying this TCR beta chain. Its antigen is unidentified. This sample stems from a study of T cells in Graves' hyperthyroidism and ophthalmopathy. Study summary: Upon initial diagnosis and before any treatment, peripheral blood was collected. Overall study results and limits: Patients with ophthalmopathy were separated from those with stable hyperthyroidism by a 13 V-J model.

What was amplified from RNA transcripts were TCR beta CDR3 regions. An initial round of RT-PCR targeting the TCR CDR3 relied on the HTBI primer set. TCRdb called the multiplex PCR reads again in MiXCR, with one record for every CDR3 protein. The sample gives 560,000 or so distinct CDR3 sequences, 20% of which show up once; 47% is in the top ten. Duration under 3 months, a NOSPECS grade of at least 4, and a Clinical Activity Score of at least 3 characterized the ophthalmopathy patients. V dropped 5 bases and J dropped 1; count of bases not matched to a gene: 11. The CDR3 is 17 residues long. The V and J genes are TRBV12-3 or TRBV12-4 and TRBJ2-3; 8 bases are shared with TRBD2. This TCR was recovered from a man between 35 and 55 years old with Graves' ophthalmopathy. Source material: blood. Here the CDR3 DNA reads TGTGCCAGCAGTCGTCCGGGGGGGCCCCCCGGCACAGATACGCAGTATTTT. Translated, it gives CASSRPGGPPGTDTQYF.